These T cell receptor beta chains were read from a single sample in a study of T cell clones after liver transplantation. TCRdb keeps only in-frame clones here, not all; method: immunoSEQ multiplex PCR. The table shows about 75,000 clones, with under 90% occurring only once. Sequenced here: CD4+ T cells from blood, sampled around 48 months after liver transplant. The receptors were sampled from a human patient who received a liver transplant. Some T cells may be graft donor cells. Each CDR3 is given with its conserved first and last residue. Fields, in order: V gene, J gene, D gene, clone size, CDR3 protein, CDR3 DNA. The D gene is left open where the match is weak. Clone size appears in some rows only: once, few, many, or a class for an expanded clone.

>TRBV5-6|TRBJ1-1|TRBD1|-
CASSMGTGKEAFF
TGTGCCAGCAGCATGGGGACAGGGAAAGAAGCTTTCTTT
>TRBV11-2|TRBJ2-5|-|-
CASSPRTGGETQYF
TGTGCCAGCAGCCCCAGGACCGGCGGAGAGACCCAGTACTTC
>TRBV7-8|TRBJ2-4|-|-
CASSWILAKNIQYF
TGTGCCAGCAGTTGGATTCTAGCCAAAAACATTCAGTACTTC
>TRBV6-6|TRBJ2-3|TRBD2|-
CASSYRTSGRTDTQYF
TGTGCCAGCAGTTACCGGACTAGCGGGAGAACAGATACGCAGTATTTT
>TRBV7-2|TRBJ1-4|-|-
CASSLSPNNEKLFF
TGTGCCAGCAGCTTATCCCCAAATAATGAAAAACTGTTTTTT
>TRBV7-3|TRBJ2-5|TRBD1|-
CASSPQGQGQETQYF
TGTGCCAGCAGCCCCCAGGGACAGGGCCAAGAGACCCAGTACTTC
>TRBV4-3|TRBJ2-5|-|-
CASSQEEPTRDLGETQYF
TGCGCCAGCAGCCAAGAGGAGCCGACCCGGGACCTGGGGGAGACCCAGTACTTC
>TRBV6-6|TRBJ2-5|-|-
CASSPRRGETQYF
TGTGCCAGCAGTCCAAGGAGAGGGGAGACCCAGTACTTC
>TRBV28|TRBJ1-2|TRBD1|-
CASIGQGAYGYTF
TGTGCCAGCATAGGACAGGGGGCCTATGGCTACACCTTC
>TRBV6-1|TRBJ1-4|-|-
CASSGEGPRMGKLFF
TGTGCCAGCAGCGGCGAAGGACCGAGAATGGGGAAACTGTTTTTT
>TRBV28|TRBJ2-5|TRBD2|-
CASSAPRGVETQYF
TGTGCCAGCAGCGCCCCCCGGGGGGTAGAGACCCAGTACTTC
>TRBV5-5|TRBJ1-2|-|-
CASSLTVSGYTF
TGTGCCAGCAGCTTAACAGTCTCGGGCTACACCTTC
>TRBV18|TRBJ1-3|TRBD1|-
CASRDPGQRSGNTIYF
TGTGCCAGCCGGGACCCGGGACAGCGCTCTGGAAACACCATATATTTT
>TRBV10-3|TRBJ2-3|-|-
CAISPGTPSTDTQYF
TGTGCCATCAGTCCAGGGACCCCTAGCACAGATACGCAGTATTTT
>TRBV5-4|TRBJ2-1|-|-
CASSSFGSGPYNEQFF
TGTGCCAGCAGCTCCTTCGGGAGCGGGCCTTACAATGAGCAGTTCTTC
>TRBV19|TRBJ1-1|-|few
CASNSRDTEAFF
TGTGCCAGTAATTCGAGGGACACTGAAGCTTTCTTT
>TRBV30|TRBJ2-2|-|-
CAWTDGGGELFF
TGTGCCTGGACCGATGGTGGCGGGGAGCTGTTTTTT
>TRBV7-6|TRBJ2-1|-|-
CASSLSSIYNEQFF
TGTGCCAGCAGCTTATCCAGTATCTACAATGAGCAGTTCTTC
>TRBV7-9|TRBJ2-1|TRBD1|-
CASSGGAQGSVDEQFF
TGTGCCAGCAGCGGCGGCGCACAGGGGAGCGTGGATGAGCAGTTCTTC
>TRBV7-6|TRBJ2-3|-|-
CASSSLVGTDTQYF
TGTGCCAGCAGCTCTTTGGTCGGTACAGATACGCAGTATTTT
>TRBV5-1|TRBJ2-7|TRBD1|-
CASSFSGQGIYEQYF
TGCGCCAGCAGCTTTAGCGGACAGGGAATCTACGAGCAGTACTTC
>TRBV12-5|TRBJ1-5|-|-
CASGLGRVVNQPQHF
TGTGCTAGTGGTTTGGGCAGGGTAGTCAATCAGCCCCAGCATTTT
>TRBV5-1|TRBJ2-7|-|-
CASSLEGPIYEQYF
TGCGCCAGCAGCTTGGAAGGGCCGATCTACGAGCAGTACTTC
>TRBV12-5|TRBJ1-3|-|-
CASGLVSQGKSGNTIYF
TGTGCTAGTGGTTTGGTATCGCAGGGAAAATCTGGAAACACCATATATTTT
>TRBV6-1|TRBJ2-7|-|-
CASSTRLTF
TGTGCCAGCAGTACCCGACTCACCTTC
>TRBV25-1|TRBJ1-6|-|-
CASSEYGGYNSPLHF
TGTGCCAGCAGTGAATACGGGGGGTATAATTCACCCCTCCACTTT
>TRBV5-4|TRBJ2-3|-|-
CASSRDSILVTDTQYF
TGTGCCAGCAGCCGGGATAGCATTTTAGTAACAGATACGCAGTATTTT
>TRBV5-4|TRBJ1-4|TRBD1|-
CASSFPGGANEKLFF
TGTGCCAGCAGCTTTCCAGGGGGAGCTAATGAAAAACTGTTTTTT
>TRBV7-9|TRBJ2-1|TRBD2|-
CASSLGLAGVVDEQFF
TGTGCCAGCAGCTTAGGGCTAGCGGGAGTGGTAGATGAGCAGTTCTTC
>TRBV13|TRBJ2-3|TRBD2|-
CASSILAGGRIDTQYF
TGTGCCAGCAGCATCCTAGCGGGGGGCAGGATAGATACGCAGTATTTT
>TRBV10-3|TRBJ2-2|-|-
CAIQPRSPGELFF
TGTGCCATACAACCCAGGAGCCCCGGGGAGCTGTTTTTT
>TRBV5-6|TRBJ1-1|TRBD1|-
CASSFDRVNTEAFF
TGTGCCAGCAGCTTCGACAGGGTGAACACTGAAGCTTTCTTT
>TRBV29-1|TRBJ2-5|TRBD2|-
CSARSGGGQETQYF
TGCAGCGCCCGAAGCGGGGGAGGGCAAGAGACCCAGTACTTC
>TRBV6-6|TRBJ1-6|-|-
CAARRGEGSPLHF
TGTGCCGCAAGAAGGGGAGAGGGTTCACCCCTCCACTTT
>TRBV10-3|TRBJ2-1|-|-
CAISSDSYNEQFF
TGTGCCATCAGTTCAGACAGTTACAATGAGCAGTTCTTC
>TRBV6-5|TRBJ1-2|TRBD1|-
CASSYRFEGADGYTF
TGTGCCAGCAGTTACCGTTTTGAGGGGGCGGATGGCTACACCTTC
>TRBV27|TRBJ1-2|TRBD1|-
CASSQRQGAGGYTF
TGTGCCAGCAGTCAAAGACAGGGGGCAGGTGGCTACACCTTC
>TRBV7-2|TRBJ1-1|-|-
CASRLGQAYTEAFF
TGTGCCAGCAGACTGGGACAAGCCTACACTGAAGCTTTCTTT
>TRBV28|TRBJ2-3|-|-
CASSFQTGTDTQYF
TGTGCCAGCAGTTTCCAGACTGGCACAGATACGCAGTATTTT
>TRBV9|TRBJ1-1|TRBD1|once
CASSGTGRTEAFF
TGTGCCAGCAGCGGGACAGGGCGGACTGAAGCTTTCTTT
>TRBV18|TRBJ1-2|-|once
CASSPADSNGYTF
TGTGCCAGCTCACCAGCCGACAGTAATGGCTACACCTTC